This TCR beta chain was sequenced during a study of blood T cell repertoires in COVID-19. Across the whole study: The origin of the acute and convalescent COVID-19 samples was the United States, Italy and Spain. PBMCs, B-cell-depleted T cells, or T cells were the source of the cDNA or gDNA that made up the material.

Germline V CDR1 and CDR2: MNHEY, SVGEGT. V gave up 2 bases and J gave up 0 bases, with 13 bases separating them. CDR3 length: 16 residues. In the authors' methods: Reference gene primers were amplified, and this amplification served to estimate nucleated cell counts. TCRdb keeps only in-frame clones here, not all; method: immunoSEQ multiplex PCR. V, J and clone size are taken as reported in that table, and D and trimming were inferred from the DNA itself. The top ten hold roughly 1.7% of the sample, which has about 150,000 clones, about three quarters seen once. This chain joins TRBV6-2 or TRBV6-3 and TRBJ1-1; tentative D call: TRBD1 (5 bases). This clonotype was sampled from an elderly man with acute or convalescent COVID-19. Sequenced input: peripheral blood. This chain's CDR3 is CASSYGPGVVNTEAFF. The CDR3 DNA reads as TGTGCCAGCAGTTACGGGCCGGGGGTTGTGAACACTGAAGCTTTCTTT.